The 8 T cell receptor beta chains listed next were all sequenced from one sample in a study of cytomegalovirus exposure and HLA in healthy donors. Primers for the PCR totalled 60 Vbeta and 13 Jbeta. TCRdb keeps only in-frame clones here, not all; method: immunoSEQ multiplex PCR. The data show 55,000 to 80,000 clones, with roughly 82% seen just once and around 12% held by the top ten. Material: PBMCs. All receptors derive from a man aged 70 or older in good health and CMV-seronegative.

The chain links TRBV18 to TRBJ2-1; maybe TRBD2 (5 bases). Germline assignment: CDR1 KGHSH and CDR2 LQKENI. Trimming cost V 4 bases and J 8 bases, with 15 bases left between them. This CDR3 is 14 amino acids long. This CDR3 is CASSRQRPLDEQFF. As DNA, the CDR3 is TGTGCCAGCTCACGTCAGCGGCCTTTAGATGAGCAGTTCTTC.

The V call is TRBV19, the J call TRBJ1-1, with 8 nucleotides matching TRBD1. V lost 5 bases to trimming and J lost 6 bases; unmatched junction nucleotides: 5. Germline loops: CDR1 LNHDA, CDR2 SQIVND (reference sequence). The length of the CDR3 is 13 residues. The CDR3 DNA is TGTGCCAGTAGTGACAGGGGTTGGGCTGAAGCTTTCTTT. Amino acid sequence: CASSDRGWAEAFF.

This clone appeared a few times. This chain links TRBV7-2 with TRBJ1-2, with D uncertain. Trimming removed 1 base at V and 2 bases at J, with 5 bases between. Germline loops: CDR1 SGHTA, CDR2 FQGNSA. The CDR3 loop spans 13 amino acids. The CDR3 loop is CASSLDGNYGYTF. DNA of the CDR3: TGTGCCAGCAGCTTAGATGGCAACTATGGCTACACCTTC.

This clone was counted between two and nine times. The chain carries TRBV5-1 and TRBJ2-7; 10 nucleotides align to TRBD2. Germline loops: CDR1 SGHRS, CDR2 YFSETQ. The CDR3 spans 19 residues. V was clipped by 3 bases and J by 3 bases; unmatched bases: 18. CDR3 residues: CASSSAGGSGGQSYYEQYF. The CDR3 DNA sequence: TGCGCCAGCAGCTCCGCCGGGGGTAGCGGGGGGCAATCCTACTACGAGCAGTACTTC.

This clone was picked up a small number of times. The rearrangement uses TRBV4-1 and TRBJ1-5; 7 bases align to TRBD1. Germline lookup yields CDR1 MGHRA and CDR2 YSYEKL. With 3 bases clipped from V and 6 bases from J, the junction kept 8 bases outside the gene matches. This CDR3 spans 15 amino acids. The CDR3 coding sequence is TGCGCCAGCAGCCACACAGACAGGGTGAGTCAGCCCCAGCATTTT. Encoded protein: CASSHTDRVSQPQHF.

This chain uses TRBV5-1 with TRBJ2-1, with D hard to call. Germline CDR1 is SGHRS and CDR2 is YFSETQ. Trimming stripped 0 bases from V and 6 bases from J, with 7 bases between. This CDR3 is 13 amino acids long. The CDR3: CASSLGLPNEQFF. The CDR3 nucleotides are TGCGCCAGCAGCTTGGGACTCCCCAATGAGCAGTTCTTC.

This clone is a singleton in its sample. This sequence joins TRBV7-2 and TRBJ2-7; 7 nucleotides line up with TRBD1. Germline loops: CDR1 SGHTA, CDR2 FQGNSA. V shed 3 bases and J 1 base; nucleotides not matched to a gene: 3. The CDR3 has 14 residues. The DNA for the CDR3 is TGTGCCAGCAGCTTCAAACAGGGGTCCTACGAGCAGTACTTC. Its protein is CASSFKQGSYEQYF.

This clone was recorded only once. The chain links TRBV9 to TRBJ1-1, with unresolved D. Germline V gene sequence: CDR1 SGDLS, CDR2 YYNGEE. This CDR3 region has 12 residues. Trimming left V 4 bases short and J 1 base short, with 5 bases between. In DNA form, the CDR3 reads TGTGCCAGCAGCCCCAGGAACACTGAAGCTTTCTTT. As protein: CASSPRNTEAFF.